This T cell receptor (beta chain) was recovered during a study of T cells in Graves' hyperthyroidism and ophthalmopathy (dated by TCRdb to the late 2010s). Broadly, across the study: Peripheral blood samples were taken at initial diagnosis, before any treatment was given. To identify TCR V-J signatures that set the groups apart, the researchers used a discovery cohort of 100 patients, made up of around 42 with Graves' ophthalmopathy and some 56 with stable Graves' hyperthyroidism. Whether ophthalmopathy could be predicted prospectively was tested in an independent validation cohort made up of some 20 hyperthyroidism patients plus 17 patients who later progressed to ophthalmopathy. For training and testing, the 110 or so patients in the discovery cohort were randomly divided in a 7:3 ratio. Thyroid tissue and blood T-cell repertoires from six Graves' hyperthyroidism patients were also compared in the study. After sampling, hyperthyroidism patients received methimazole starting at 30 mg daily, and ophthalmopathy patients received high-dose intravenous methylprednisolone. TCR Vbeta CDR3 sequencing of 135 peripheral blood samples (approximately 44 ophthalmopathy, 75 to 80 hyperthyroidism and roughly 17 progressor patients) is reported in the paper. The paper as a whole reports these results and caveats: During validation, the model predicted progression to ophthalmopathy a median of approximately six months ahead of onset, with 60% to 71% sensitivity and roughly 72% specificity. Most expanded thyroid clonotypes (frequency above 0.001) were also detected in blood, a finding suggesting that blood repertoires may reflect thyroid immune responses. Ophthalmopathy was separated from stable hyperthyroidism by a 13 V-J signature model, with 85% to 90% sensitivity and 81% to 82% specificity obtained in cross-validation and 80%/75% obtained in testing. No statistical method was used to set the sample size in advance, and investigators knew the group allocation.

This clonotype was detected many times. Its target antigen remains unknown. Within one base of it there is no much larger clone, and no base qualities were kept. From cysteine to phenylalanine, the CDR3 is 16 amino acids long. The only DNA kept is the CDR3, 48 bases in frame from the first base. For CDR1 and CDR2, the germline V gene lists KGHSH and LQKENI. The V end gives up 3 bases and the J end 3 bases, leaving 9 bases in the junction not matched to a gene. Amplification of TCR beta CDR3 regions was carried out from RNA transcripts. The TCR CDR3 was subjected to a first round of RT-PCR using the HTBI primer set and the Qiagen OneStep RT-PCR kit. Libraries were constructed in a second round of multiplex PCR, after which size selection and purification were performed. Sequencing of the libraries was done on an Illumina HiSeq2000 using paired-end 100 bp reads. The authors' analysis ran thus. Raw data were processed with SOAPnuke, discarding reads with adapters, uncalled bases, mean Phred below 15, or no exact constant-primer or identifier match. High-quality paired reads were merged with COPE v1.2.5, and unique nucleotide sequences were defined as clonotypes. Clonotypes were aligned to IMGT TRBV, TRBD and TRBJ reference segments using MiTCR v1.1. Only V-J combinations with frequency above 0.0001, covering about 99% of repertoires, were analysed. A TCS score was defined as the ratio between F50 (clonal expansion) and ExV (chaos), using BLOSUM62-based TCRdist between CDR3 peptides within each V-J. Welch's t-statistics and random forest reduced roughly 500 V-J features to under 15, which were used in a naive Bayes classifier (R e1071). Using fastp at Q25 and MiXCR, TCRdb reprocessed the public reads and kept productive beta chains. Rows are combined by CDR3 protein, so each entry shows the most common genes and DNA. TCRdb's processing, not the authors' own work, is the source of the V and J calls. The sample data list over 250,000 distinct CDR3 sequences, and 15% to 20% of these were observed just once. The top ten clones comprise about 50% of the sample.

Ophthalmopathy patients had moderately to severely active disease, with a Clinical Activity Score of 3 or more, a NOSPECS grade of 4 or more, and a disease duration of less than 3 months. Patients with uncontrolled infections, other autoimmune diseases, pregnancy or lactation were excluded. Diagnoses were established on the basis of clinical symptoms, serum thyroxine and TRAb, thyroid ultrasound, and orbital computed tomography. PBMCs were isolated from 8 to 10 ml of fresh peripheral blood by Ficoll-Paque density gradient centrifugation. Total RNA was extracted with Trizol reagent, and quality was checked on an Agilent 2100 Bioanalyzer.

This receptor chain uses TRBV18 and TRBJ1-2; a stretch of 8 junction bases matches TRBD1. The sequence was obtained from a woman aged 60-75 years with Graves' ophthalmopathy. The specimen sequenced was blood. Here is the DNA: TGTGCCAGCTCACCGAGAGCCTGGGGACAGGACTATGGCTACACCTTC. It encodes CASSPRAWGQDYGYTF.